This T cell receptor beta chain is drawn from a study of shared clonotypes between healthy human individuals. Here immunoSEQ multiplex PCR was the method, and the copy in TCRdb shows in-frame clones only, minus some. The sample holds about 800,000 clones, around 96% seen once. Naive CD8 cells, CD45RO-negative and positively selected for CCR7, excluded terminally differentiated effector memory CD45RA+ cells. The germline V and J ends were trimmed by 0 bases and 7 bases, with 9 bases remaining between them. The germline CDR1 and CDR2 sequences are GTSNPN and SVGIG (reference sequence). This CDR3 is built from 12 residues.

This receptor was identified in a man under 40 in good health. The gene calls are TRBV30 and TRBJ1-2; D remains ambiguous. Sequenced material: naive CD8+ T cells sorted from blood. Here the CDR3 reads CAWSVGSAGYTF. In nucleotides, the CDR3 is TGTGCCTGGAGTGTGGGTAGTGCTGGCTACACCTTC.